These T cell receptor beta chains were read from a single sample in a study of blood T cell repertoires in COVID-19. Profiled with immunoSEQ multiplex PCR; TCRdb holds only in-frame clones, not every one. The sample has fewer than 300,000 clones, 88% seen once; the top ten hold over 1%. Sequenced material: PBMCs or T cells enriched from blood (not recorded which). The receptors were gathered from a woman in her 40s with acute COVID-19. Each CDR3 is given with its conserved first and last residue. A D gene is named only where the DNA matches it firmly. Not all rows give a size; the values are once, few, many and, for expanded clones, a class.

>NA|TRBV30|TRBJ1-2|TRBD1
CAWSVLDRGRKGYTF
TGTGCCTGGAGTGTACTGGACAGGGGACGGAAAGGCTACACCTTC
>once|TRBV5-1|TRBJ2-1|NA
CASSRVPGRDNEQFF
TGCGCCAGCAGCCGTGTACCGGGCAGGGACAATGAGCAGTTCTTC
>NA|TRBV4-1|TRBJ2-3|NA
CASSQGQPDTQYF
TGCGCCAGCAGCCAAGGACAGCCAGATACGCAGTATTTT
>many|TRBV7-2|TRBJ2-5|TRBD2
CASSLRLAGAGETQYF
TGTGCCAGCAGCCTACGACTAGCGGGAGCTGGGGAGACCCAGTACTTC
>NA|TRBV3-1/TRBV3-2|TRBJ1-2|NA
CASSQESSAGYTF
TGTGCCAGCAGCCAAGAAAGTAGTGCCGGCTACACCTTC
>NA|TRBV11-2|TRBJ2-5|NA
CASSLDSVVAAQETQYF
TGTGCCAGCAGCTTAGATTCCGTGGTAGCGGCACAAGAGACCCAGTACTTC
>NA|TRBV28|TRBJ1-2|TRBD1
CASSSGQGDVYGYTF
TGTGCCAGCAGTTCGGGACAGGGGGATGTGTATGGCTACACCTTC
>NA|TRBV6-5|TRBJ1-2|NA
CASSYAGGQHYGYTF
TGTGCCAGCAGTTACGCGGGGGGGCAACACTATGGCTACACCTTC
>NA|TRBV7-2|TRBJ2-1|TRBD2
CASSLARGLAGSYNEQFF
TGTGCCAGCAGCTTAGCGCGGGGACTAGCGGGTTCCTACAATGAGCAGTTCTTC
>once|TRBV7-9|TRBJ1-3|NA
CASSLLTGTGNTIYF
TGTGCCAGCAGCTTACTGACAGGCACTGGAAACACCATATATTTT
>NA|TRBV6-5|TRBJ2-7|TRBD1
CASSYSSPGQGYEQYF
TGTGCCAGCAGTTACTCGTCCCCGGGACAGGGGTACGAGCAGTACTTC
>NA|TRBV11-3|TRBJ2-3|NA
CASSLPSGGTPDTQYF
TGTGCCAGCAGCTTACCGTCAGGGGGGACCCCAGATACGCAGTATTTT
>NA|TRBV9|TRBJ1-2|NA
CASSVGRDYGYTF
TGTGCCAGCAGCGTAGGCCGGGACTATGGCTACACCTTC
>NA|TRBV30|TRBJ2-1|NA
CAWARGYNEQFF
TGTGCCTGGGCCCGGGGGTACAATGAGCAGTTCTTC
>NA|TRBV13|TRBJ2-7|TRBD1
CASSRGTGGINEQYF
TGTGCCAGCAGCCGAGGGACAGGGGGCATTAACGAGCAGTACTTC
>NA|TRBV4-1|TRBJ2-1|NA
CASSQDARKSSYNEQFF
TGCGCCAGCAGCCAAGACGCCAGGAAAAGCTCCTACAATGAGCAGTTCTTC
>NA|TRBV5-5|TRBJ1-3|NA
CASSLVGGNAGNTIYF
TGTGCCAGCAGCTTGGTCGGGGGAAACGCTGGAAACACCATATATTTT
>NA|TRBV9|TRBJ2-2|NA
CASSPSRWSREVPGELFF
TGTGCCAGCAGCCCCAGTCGGTGGAGTAGGGAGGTCCCGGGGGAGCTGTTTTTT
>once|TRBV15|TRBJ1-2|NA
CATSRDRVNHGYTF
TGTGCCACCAGCAGAGACAGGGTAAACCATGGCTACACCTTC
>NA|TRBV11-3|TRBJ2-3|TRBD2
CASSRGRATDTQYF
TGTGCCAGCAGCCGCGGGAGGGCCACAGATACGCAGTATTTT
>NA|TRBV11-3|TRBJ2-7|NA
CASSLDGREGYEQYF
TGTGCCAGCAGCTTAGATGGCAGGGAAGGTTACGAGCAGTACTTC
>NA|TRBV6-5|TRBJ1-3|NA
CASRHRASGNTIYF
TGTGCCAGCAGGCACAGGGCCTCTGGAAACACCATATATTTT
>NA|TRBV7-9|TRBJ2-1|NA
CASSLSTGLRGENEQFF
TGTGCCAGCAGCTTAAGTACGGGACTCCGCGGAGAGAATGAGCAGTTCTTC
>once|TRBV4-3|TRBJ2-1|TRBD2
CASSQDPLGLGAGYNNEQFF
TGCGCCAGCAGCCAGGATCCACTAGGATTGGGAGCGGGGTATAACAATGAGCAGTTCTTC
>NA|TRBV19|TRBJ1-1|NA
CASSLGGTWGAEAFF
TGTGCCAGTAGCCTCGGAGGGACCTGGGGAGCTGAAGCTTTCTTT
>NA|TRBV10-3|TRBJ1-5|NA
CAISDGRVQQPQHF
TGTGCCATCAGTGATGGGAGGGTTCAACAGCCCCAGCATTTT
>NA|TRBV15|TRBJ1-5|NA
CATGRGRQGGSQPQHF
TGTGCCACCGGCAGAGGTCGGCAGGGAGGTAGTCAGCCCCAGCATTTT
>NA|TRBV3-1/TRBV3-2|TRBJ1-2|NA
CASSQRHWAGYTF
TGTGCCAGCAGCCAACGACACTGGGCTGGCTACACCTTC
>NA|TRBV7-2|TRBJ2-2|NA
CASSSRGSLNTGELFF
TGTGCCAGCTCTTCCCGAGGGAGTCTAAACACCGGGGAGCTGTTTTTT
>NA|TRBV28|TRBJ2-5|NA
CASSLGALETQYF
TGTGCCAGCAGTCTTGGGGCTCTAGAGACCCAGTACTTC
>once|TRBV6-2/TRBV6-3|TRBJ2-1|NA
CASSPDRSSYNEQFF
TGTGCCAGCAGTCCCGACAGGAGCTCCTACAATGAGCAGTTCTTC
>few|TRBV6-5|TRBJ2-1|TRBD2
CASGQAAGEVGEQFF
TGTGCCAGCGGTCAGGCAGCGGGAGAGGTTGGTGAGCAGTTCTTC
>NA|TRBV28|TRBJ2-1|TRBD2
CASSLMASGSYNEQFF
TGTGCCAGCAGTTTGATGGCTAGCGGGAGTTACAATGAGCAGTTCTTC
>NA|TRBV29-1|TRBJ2-1|TRBD2
CSVAGLAGEGSSYNEQFF
TGCAGCGTTGCGGGACTAGCGGGAGAGGGGAGCTCCTACAATGAGCAGTTCTTC
>NA|TRBV5-5|TRBJ1-3|NA
CASSLVADNSGNTIYF
TGTGCCAGCAGCTTGGTGGCAGATAATTCTGGAAACACCATATATTTT
>once|TRBV5-7|TRBJ1-5|TRBD1
CASIGTGGASQPQHF
TGTGCCAGCATCGGGACAGGGGGCGCTAGTCAGCCCCAGCATTTT
>NA|TRBV30|TRBJ1-5|NA
CAWQGNSNQPQHF
TGTGCCTGGCAGGGCAATAGCAATCAGCCCCAGCATTTT
>NA|TRBV5-4|TRBJ1-5|NA
CASSLWGVGQPQHF
TGTGCCAGCAGCTTGTGGGGGGTAGGGCAGCCCCAGCATTTT
>NA|TRBV28|TRBJ1-2|NA
CASSPPYTGREGYTF
TGTGCCAGCAGTCCCCCTTATACAGGGAGGGAAGGCTACACCTTC
>NA|TRBV24-1|TRBJ1-2|NA
CATSVQGQSGYTF
TGTGCCACCAGTGTACAGGGTCAGAGTGGCTACACCTTC
>NA|TRBV4-1|TRBJ2-5|TRBD1
CASSQGTGGTLQITETQYF
TGCGCCAGCAGCCAAGGAACAGGGGGCACTCTCCAAATAACGGAGACCCAGTACTTC
>few|TRBV28|TRBJ1-5|NA
CASTDPIRQPQHF
TGTGCCAGTACAGATCCCATTCGCCAGCCCCAGCATTTT
>NA|TRBV5-4|TRBJ1-6|TRBD1
CASSLDQTGANSPLHF
TGTGCCAGCAGCTTAGACCAGACAGGGGCTAATTCACCCCTCCACTTT
>once|TRBV5-4|TRBJ2-2|NA
CASSRTQGSTGELFF
TGTGCCAGCAGCAGAACACAGGGTTCCACCGGGGAGCTGTTTTTT
>NA|TRBV24-1|TRBJ2-1|TRBD2
CATSDFTSGSNEQFF
TGTGCCACCAGTGATTTTACTAGCGGGAGCAATGAGCAGTTCTTC
>NA|TRBV7-9|TRBJ1-2|NA
CASSKGRERGYTF
TGTGCCAGCAGCAAGGGCAGGGAACGGGGCTACACCTTC
>NA|TRBV19|TRBJ2-1|TRBD2
CASNIGTSVYNEQFF
TGTGCCAGTAATATCGGGACTAGCGTATACAATGAGCAGTTCTTC
>NA|TRBV7-9|TRBJ1-6|TRBD1
CASSEGTGDNSPLHF
TGTGCCAGCAGCGAAGGGACAGGGGATAATTCACCCCTCCACTTT
>NA|TRBV18|TRBJ2-2|NA
CASSPATPANTGELFF
TGTGCCAGCTCACCAGCTACCCCTGCGAACACCGGGGAGCTGTTTTTT
>NA|TRBV10-1|TRBJ2-2|TRBD2
CASSEQRENTGELFF
TGCGCCAGCAGTGAACAGCGGGAGAACACCGGGGAGCTGTTTTTT
>NA|TRBV7-2|TRBJ1-2|TRBD1
CASSSRQGGGYTF
TGTGCCAGCAGCTCGAGACAGGGTGGCGGCTACACCTTC
>NA|TRBV19|TRBJ2-4|TRBD1
CASSTLQGGENIQYF
TGTGCCAGTAGTACTCTACAGGGGGGTGAAAACATTCAGTACTTC
>NA|TRBV3-1/TRBV3-2|TRBJ1-2|TRBD1
CASRARTGSYGYTF
TGTGCCAGCAGGGCCAGGACAGGATCCTATGGCTACACCTTC
>NA|TRBV27|TRBJ2-7|NA
CASSLSAGEISYEQYF
TGTGCCAGCAGTTTATCAGCAGGGGAAATCTCCTACGAGCAGTACTTC
>NA|TRBV10-2|TRBJ2-1|NA
CASSVRGGLSFF
TGCGCCAGCAGTGTAAGAGGAGGACTATCGTTCTTC
>NA|TRBV27|TRBJ1-1|NA
CASSFIDRATEAFF
TGTGCCAGCAGTTTTATTGATCGCGCTACTGAAGCTTTCTTT
>NA|TRBV27|TRBJ2-2|TRBD2
CASGGLSAGTGELFF
TGTGCCAGCGGGGGACTATCCGCGGGCACCGGGGAGCTGTTTTTT
>NA|TRBV24-1|TRBJ2-2|NA
CATSGRMGRTTGELFF
TGTGCCACCAGTGGCCGAATGGGCCGAACCACCGGGGAGCTGTTTTTT
>NA|TRBV18|TRBJ1-1|NA
CASSPPNSMNTEAFF
TGTGCCAGCTCCCCCCCCAACAGCATGAACACTGAAGCTTTCTTT
>few|TRBV5-6|TRBJ2-7|TRBD1
CASSRNKWDRSYEQYF
TGTGCCAGCAGCCGGAACAAATGGGACAGGAGCTACGAGCAGTACTTC